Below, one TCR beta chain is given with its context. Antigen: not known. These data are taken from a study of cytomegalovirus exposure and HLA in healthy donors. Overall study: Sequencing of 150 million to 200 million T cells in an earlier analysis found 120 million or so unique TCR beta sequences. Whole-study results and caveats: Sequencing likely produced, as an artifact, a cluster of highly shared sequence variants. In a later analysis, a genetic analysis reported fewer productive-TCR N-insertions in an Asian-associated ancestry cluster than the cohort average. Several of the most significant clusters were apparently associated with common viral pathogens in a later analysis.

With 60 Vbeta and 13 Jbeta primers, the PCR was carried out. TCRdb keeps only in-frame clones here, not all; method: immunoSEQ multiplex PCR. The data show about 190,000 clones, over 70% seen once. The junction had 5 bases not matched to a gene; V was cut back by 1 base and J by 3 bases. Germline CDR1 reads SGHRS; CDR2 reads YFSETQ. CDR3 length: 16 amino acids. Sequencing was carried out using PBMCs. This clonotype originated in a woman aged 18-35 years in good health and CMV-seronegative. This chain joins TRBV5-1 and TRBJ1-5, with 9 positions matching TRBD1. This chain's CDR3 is CASSLTGQGHNQPQHF. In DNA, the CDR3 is TGCGCCAGCAGCTTGACGGGACAGGGTCACAATCAGCCCCAGCATTTT. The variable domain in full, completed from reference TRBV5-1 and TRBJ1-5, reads KAGVTQTPRYLIKTRGQQVTLSCSPISGHRSVSWYQQTPGQGLQFLFEYFSETQRNKGNFPGRFSGRQFSNSRSEMNVSTLELGDSALYLCASSLTGQGHNQPQHFGDGTRLSIL.